These 7 T cell receptor beta chains share one sample of origin, sequenced in a study of T cell responses to AZD1222 COVID-19 vaccine. This table comes from immunoSEQ multiplex PCR, and its TCRdb copy is limited to in-frame clones, with some not included. This repertoire shows 68,000 or so clones, more than 70% found once; its top ten account for roughly 7.3%. The specimen comprised peripheral blood, sampled on day 0 of AZD1222 vaccination. Receptors were obtained from an adult in good health.

In its sample, this clone was seen a few times. The rearrangement uses TRBV18 and TRBJ2-2; no clear D gene. CDR3 length: 17 residues. V lost 3 bases and J lost 1, with 15 bases in between. Germline V gene sequence: CDR1 KGHSH, CDR2 LQKENI. The CDR3 bases are TGTGCCAGCTCACCCCGAAACAGCTTAATGAACACCGGGGAGCTGTTTTTT. Its protein is CASSPRNSLMNTGELFF. The variable domain in full, with the rest retrieved from reference TRBV18 and TRBJ2-2, is NAGVMQNPRHLVRRRGQEARLRCSPMKGHSHVYWYRQLPEEGLKFMVYLQKENIIDESGMPKERFSAEFPKEGPSILRIQQVVRGDSAAYFCASSPRNSLMNTGELFFGEGSRLTVL.

The J gene is TRBJ2-7, the V gene TRBV7-8; TRBD2 matches 10 bases. Germline CDR1 and CDR2: SGHVS and FQNEAQ. The CDR3 runs to 19 residues. The J segment lost 6 bases and the V segment lost 5 bases, leaving 22 bases of the junction unmatched. CDR3 nucleotide sequence: TGTGCCAGCAGCACCCGACCACGAATCTCTAGCGGGGGAAGTCGCGAGCAGTACTTC. Amino acids: CASSTRPRISSGGSREQYF.

The V call is TRBV5-4, the J call TRBJ1-1, with a weak D call TRBD1 (5 bases). Germline values: CDR1 SGHNT, CDR2 YYREEE (reference sequence). The CDR3 covers 14 residues. The V and J ends lost 4 bases and 0 bases respectively, with 10 bases between them. The CDR3 nucleotides are TGTGCCAGCAGCCAGACAGCAATGAACACTGAAGCTTTCTTT. Amino acids: CASSQTAMNTEAFF.

The chain links TRBV3-1 (or the pseudogene TRBV3-2) to TRBJ1-3; D gene unclear. The CDR3 sequence is 16 residues long. The V and J ends lost 6 bases and 8 bases respectively, with 23 bases between them. Germline CDR1 and CDR2: LGHDT and YNNKEL (reference sequence). CDR3 protein: CASSRGGRTSVDTIYF. The CDR3 DNA reads TGTGCCAGCAGTAGAGGAGGCCGGACCTCGGTGGACACCATATATTTT.

J is TRBJ2-3 and V is TRBV5-1; 8 bases agree with TRBD2. With V trimmed by 4 bases and J by 3 bases, 7 bases remained unmatched. The germline V gene encodes CDR1 SGHRS and CDR2 YFSETQ. The length of the CDR3 is 15 residues. The CDR3 nucleotides are TGCGCCAGCAGCACCTCCCAGCGGGAGACAGATACGCAGTATTTT. This translates into CASSTSQRETDTQYF. The full variable domain, with the rest looked up from reference TRBV5-1 and TRBJ2-3, is KAGVTQTPRYLIKTRGQQVTLSCSPISGHRSVSWYQQTPGQGLQFLFEYFSETQRNKGNFPGRFSGRQFSNSRSEMNVSTLELGDSALYLCASSTSQRETDTQYFGPGTRLTVL.

The chain joins TRBV30 to TRBJ1-2, with a weak D call TRBD1 (6 bases). The V end lost 4 bases, the J end lost 4 bases, and 13 bases lay between the germline ends. From germline, CDR1 is GTSNPN and CDR2 SVGIG (reference sequence). The CDR3 spans 13 residues. CDR3 sequence (DNA): TGTGCCTGGACGAAGGGACACTCCTATGGCTACACCTTC. The encoded protein is CAWTKGHSYGYTF.

The chain couples TRBV7-2 to TRBJ2-7; D is undetermined. From germline, CDR1 is SGHTA and CDR2 FQGNSA. V was pared by 0 bases and J by 3 bases, with 12 bases between. This CDR3 spans 15 amino acids. CDR3: CASSLAQDLFYEQYF. The CDR3 DNA is TGTGCCAGCAGCTTAGCGCAAGATTTGTTCTACGAGCAGTACTTC.